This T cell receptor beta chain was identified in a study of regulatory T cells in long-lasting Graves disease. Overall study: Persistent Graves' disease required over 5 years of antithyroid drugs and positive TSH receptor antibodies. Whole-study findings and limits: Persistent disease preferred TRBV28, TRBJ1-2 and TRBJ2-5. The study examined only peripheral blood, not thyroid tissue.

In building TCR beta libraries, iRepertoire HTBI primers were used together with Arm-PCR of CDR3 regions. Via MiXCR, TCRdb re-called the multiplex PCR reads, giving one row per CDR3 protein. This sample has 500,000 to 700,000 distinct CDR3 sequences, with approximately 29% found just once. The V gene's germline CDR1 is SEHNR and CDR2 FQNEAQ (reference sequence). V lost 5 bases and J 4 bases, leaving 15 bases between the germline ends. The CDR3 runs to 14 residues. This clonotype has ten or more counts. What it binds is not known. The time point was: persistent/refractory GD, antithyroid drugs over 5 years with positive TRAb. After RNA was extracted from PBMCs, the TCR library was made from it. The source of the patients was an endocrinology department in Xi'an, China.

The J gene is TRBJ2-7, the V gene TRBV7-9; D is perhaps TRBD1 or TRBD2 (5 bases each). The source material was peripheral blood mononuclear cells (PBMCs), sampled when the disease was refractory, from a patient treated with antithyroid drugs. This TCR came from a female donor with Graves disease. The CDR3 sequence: CASSLREPGYEQYF. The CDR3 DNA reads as TGTGCCAGCAGCCTAAGGGAGCCAGGGTACGAGCAGTACTTC.